These T cell receptor beta chains were read from a single sample in a study of CD8 T cells in ankylosing spondylitis. TCRdb re-called the 5' RACE reads with MiXCR, one entry per CDR3 protein. The data hold about 100,000 distinct CDR3 sequences, with about 8.3% observed a single time. The source material was blood, either unsorted or a sorted T cell fraction (not recorded which). Every receptor here comes from a male donor with ankylosing spondylitis or in good health (not recorded which). Both conserved end residues are part of each CDR3. Fields, in order: D gene, J gene, clone size, V gene, CDR3 protein, CDR3 DNA. The D gene is left open where the match is weak. Some rows have no size entry. The others give once, few or many, or a class for an expanded clone.

D: -
J: TRBJ1-5
size: many
V: TRBV20-1
CDR3: CSAGSVLRSNQPQHF
DNA: TGCAGTGCTGGTTCGGTCCTTCGGAGCAATCAGCCCCAGCATTTT

D: -
J: TRBJ1-1
size: many
V: TRBV7-9
CDR3: CASSFQNTEAFF
DNA: TGTGCCAGCAGCTTCCAGAACACTGAAGCTTTCTTT

D: TRBD2
J: TRBJ2-1
size: many
V: TRBV15
CDR3: CATRTGTSGSYNEQFF
DNA: TGTGCCACCAGAACTGGGACTAGCGGCTCCTACAATGAGCAGTTCTTC

D: TRBD2
J: TRBJ2-2
size: few
V: TRBV9
CDR3: CASSVGGLAGLGELFF
DNA: TGTGCCAGCAGCGTGGGGGGACTAGCGGGGCTCGGGGAGCTGTTTTTT

D: TRBD1
J: TRBJ2-1
size: many
V: TRBV7-6
CDR3: CASSPGTGGNNEQFF
DNA: TGTGCCAGCAGCCCTGGGACAGGGGGAAACAATGAGCAGTTCTTC

D: TRBD2
J: TRBJ2-7
size: -
V: TRBV7-9
CDR3: CASTGGPSYEQYF
DNA: TGTGCCAGCACGGGAGGGCCTTCCTACGAGCAGTACTTC

D: TRBD1
J: TRBJ2-1
size: many
V: TRBV29-1
CDR3: CSVANRGREQFF
DNA: TGCAGCGTTGCTAACAGGGGGAGGGAGCAGTTCTTC

D: TRBD2
J: TRBJ2-1
size: many
V: TRBV29-1
CDR3: CSVHPGGGDYNEQFF
DNA: TGCAGCGTTCACCCGGGCGGGGGGGACTACAATGAGCAGTTCTTC

D: TRBD2
J: TRBJ2-3
size: many
V: TRBV12-3/TRBV12-4
CDR3: CASSPGLARTDTQYF
DNA: TGTGCCAGCAGTCCCGGACTAGCCCGCACAGATACGCAGTATTTT

D: -
J: TRBJ1-5
size: -
V: TRBV7-2
CDR3: CASSLKTDQPQHF
DNA: TGTGCCAGCAGCTTAAAGACAGATCAGCCCCAGCATTTT

D: -
J: TRBJ1-4
size: few
V: TRBV29-1
CDR3: CSAGYQIPTGEKLFF
DNA: TGCAGCGCTGGCTATCAGATCCCTACGGGTGAAAAACTGTTTTTT

D: -
J: TRBJ2-1
size: many
V: TRBV20-1
CDR3: CSALYEPSSYNEQFF
DNA: TGCAGTGCTCTCTATGAACCTAGCTCCTACAATGAGCAGTTCTTC

D: -
J: TRBJ1-1
size: few
V: TRBV5-1
CDR3: CASSPRTNTEAFF
DNA: TGCGCCAGCAGCCCCCGGACGAACACTGAAGCTTTCTTT

D: -
J: TRBJ2-6
size: few
V: TRBV19
CDR3: CASSIQGSGANVLTF
DNA: TGTGCCAGTAGTATTCAGGGCTCTGGGGCCAACGTCCTGACTTTC

D: -
J: TRBJ1-2
size: many
V: TRBV12-3/TRBV12-4
CDR3: CASSPRGGIFGYTF
DNA: TGTGCCAGCAGTCCTCGGGGAGGGATTTTTGGCTACACCTTC

D: TRBD1
J: TRBJ2-1
size: many
V: TRBV27
CDR3: CASKKPGQGIRSYNEQFF
DNA: TGTGCCAGTAAAAAACCGGGACAGGGAATACGTTCCTACAATGAGCAGTTCTTC

D: TRBD1
J: TRBJ1-2
size: few
V: TRBV15
CDR3: CATSRDSRGRPNYGYTF
DNA: TGTGCCACCAGCAGAGATAGTAGGGGGCGACCTAACTATGGCTACACCTTC

D: -
J: TRBJ1-3
size: many
V: TRBV13
CDR3: CASSFSSSGNTIYF
DNA: TGTGCCAGCAGCTTCTCGAGCTCTGGAAACACCATATATTTT

D: -
J: TRBJ1-3
size: many
V: TRBV3-1
CDR3: CASSPRGVGNTIYF
DNA: TGTGCCAGCAGCCCTAGGGGGGTCGGAAACACCATATATTTT

D: -
J: TRBJ2-1
size: many
V: TRBV6-1
CDR3: CASRVGPHYNEQFF
DNA: TGTGCCAGCAGAGTAGGGCCTCACTACAATGAGCAGTTCTTC

D: TRBD1
J: TRBJ2-2
size: many
V: TRBV29-1
CDR3: CSVEQGATNTGELFF
DNA: TGCAGCGTGGAACAGGGGGCAACGAACACCGGGGAGCTGTTTTTT

D: TRBD1
J: TRBJ2-3
size: many
V: TRBV5-1
CDR3: CASSLQGFTDTQYF
DNA: TGCGCCAGCAGCTTACAGGGGTTCACAGATACGCAGTATTTT

D: -
J: TRBJ2-3
size: many
V: TRBV5-8
CDR3: CASSLGEDTQYF
DNA: TGTGCCAGCAGCTTAGGTGAAGATACGCAGTATTTT

D: -
J: TRBJ1-6
size: many
V: TRBV24-1
CDR3: CATSDLGRRNNSPLHF
DNA: TGTGCCACCAGTGATTTGGGCAGGAGAAATAATTCACCCCTCCACTTT

D: TRBD2
J: TRBJ2-2
size: many
V: TRBV27
CDR3: CASKVGSGYTGELFF
DNA: TGTGCCAGCAAAGTTGGTAGCGGGTACACCGGGGAGCTGTTTTTT

D: -
J: TRBJ1-1
size: many
V: TRBV5-1
CDR3: CASSLQWLGTEAFF
DNA: TGCGCCAGCAGCTTGCAATGGTTGGGCACTGAAGCTTTCTTT

D: -
J: TRBJ1-4
size: many
V: TRBV11-2
CDR3: CASSLDNEKLFF
DNA: TGTGCCAGCAGCTTAGATAATGAAAAACTGTTTTTT

D: -
J: TRBJ2-7
size: many
V: TRBV3-1
CDR3: CASSPKAVCGTYEQYF
DNA: TGTGCCAGCAGCCCCAAGGCGGTGTGCGGAACCTACGAGCAGTACTTC

D: -
J: TRBJ1-6
size: many
V: TRBV27
CDR3: CASSFTGINSPLHF
DNA: TGTGCCAGCAGTTTCACAGGAATCAATTCACCCCTCCACTTT

D: -
J: TRBJ1-4
size: -
V: TRBV4-2
CDR3: CASSLGFGADEKLFF
DNA: TGTGCCAGCAGCCTAGGCTTTGGCGCGGATGAAAAACTGTTTTTT

D: -
J: TRBJ2-1
size: -
V: TRBV5-1
CDR3: CASSLLGGRRIDNEQFF
DNA: TGCGCCAGCAGCTTGCTTGGAGGTCGACGGATTGACAATGAGCAGTTCTTC

D: -
J: TRBJ2-4
size: many
V: TRBV7-9
CDR3: CASSTLELAKNIQYF
DNA: TGTGCCAGCAGCACTCTAGAACTAGCCAAAAACATTCAGTACTTC

D: TRBD2
J: TRBJ2-7
size: many
V: TRBV5-5
CDR3: CASSFGLAHYEQYF
DNA: TGTGCCAGCAGTTTTGGACTAGCGCACTACGAGCAGTACTTC

D: TRBD1
J: TRBJ1-2
size: -
V: TRBV18
CDR3: CASSPGQGVRGYTF
DNA: TGTGCCAGCTCACCTGGACAGGGAGTGCGTGGCTACACCTTC

D: -
J: TRBJ2-3
size: many
V: TRBV7-8
CDR3: CASSATADTQYF
DNA: TGTGCCAGCAGCGCGACTGCAGATACGCAGTATTTT

D: -
J: TRBJ2-7
size: many
V: TRBV5-1
CDR3: CASSQGVRTTYEQYF
DNA: TGCGCCAGCAGCCAGGGAGTGCGGACTACCTACGAGCAGTACTTC

D: -
J: TRBJ2-3
size: few
V: TRBV7-9
CDR3: CASRDRRITQYF
DNA: TGTGCCAGCAGGGACCGTAGGATCACGCAGTATTTT

D: TRBD2
J: TRBJ2-1
size: many
V: TRBV20-1
CDR3: CSVPGGGSGNEQFF
DNA: TGCAGTGTCCCGGGGGGGGGCTCAGGGAATGAGCAGTTCTTC

D: TRBD2
J: TRBJ2-7
size: many
V: TRBV12-3/TRBV12-4
CDR3: CASSSTSGRAIYEQYF
DNA: TGTGCCAGCAGTTCGACTAGCGGGAGGGCCATCTACGAGCAGTACTTC

D: TRBD2
J: TRBJ2-3
size: many
V: TRBV29-1
CDR3: CSVEGTSGNPDTQYF
DNA: TGCAGCGTTGAAGGGACTAGCGGGAACCCAGATACGCAGTATTTT

D: -
J: TRBJ2-3
size: many
V: TRBV5-8
CDR3: CASSFGGGTDTQYF
DNA: TGTGCCAGCAGCTTTGGCGGAGGCACAGATACGCAGTATTTT

D: TRBD2
J: TRBJ2-1
size: many
V: TRBV27
CDR3: CASSRLLARGSSYNEQFF
DNA: TGTGCCAGCAGCAGGTTGCTCGCGCGGGGGAGCTCCTACAATGAGCAGTTCTTC

D: -
J: TRBJ2-7
size: many
V: TRBV10-3
CDR3: CAASAGSHEQYF
DNA: TGTGCCGCCTCCGCGGGGAGCCACGAGCAGTACTTC

D: TRBD2
J: TRBJ2-2
size: many
V: TRBV14
CDR3: CASSRLGGRNAGELFF
DNA: TGTGCCAGCAGCCGTCTGGGGGGGAGAAACGCCGGGGAGCTGTTTTTT

D: TRBD2
J: TRBJ2-7
size: many
V: TRBV7-2
CDR3: CASSFAPTSGPYF
DNA: TGTGCCAGCAGCTTTGCCCCTACTAGCGGACCCTACTTC

D: -
J: TRBJ1-1
size: many
V: TRBV12-3/TRBV12-4
CDR3: CASRKAEAFF
DNA: TGTGCCAGTAGAAAGGCCGAAGCTTTCTTT

D: -
J: TRBJ1-1
size: many
V: TRBV6-2/TRBV6-3
CDR3: CASSYSSGENTEAFF
DNA: TGTGCCAGCAGTTACTCGAGCGGGGAGAACACTGAAGCTTTCTTT

D: TRBD1
J: TRBJ2-2
size: many
V: TRBV20-1
CDR3: CSAASRDRGILTGELFF
DNA: TGCAGTGCCGCATCCCGGGACAGGGGCATTCTCACCGGGGAGCTGTTTTTT

D: -
J: TRBJ1-2
size: many
V: TRBV7-2
CDR3: CASSLAPGRTNYGYTF
DNA: TGTGCCAGCAGCTTAGCGCCGGGACGGACTAACTATGGCTACACCTTC

D: TRBD1
J: TRBJ2-1
size: many
V: TRBV4-3
CDR3: CASSRDRETYNEQFF
DNA: TGCGCCAGCAGCCGGGACAGGGAGACTTACAATGAGCAGTTCTTC

D: -
J: TRBJ2-1
size: few
V: TRBV6-5
CDR3: CASRLGVETGNEQFF
DNA: TGTGCCAGCAGGTTGGGGGTGGAAACGGGCAATGAGCAGTTCTTC

D: -
J: TRBJ2-5
size: -
V: TRBV20-1
CDR3: CSALTETQYF
DNA: TGCAGTGCACTTACAGAGACCCAGTACTTC